One sample yielded the 14 T cell receptor beta chains listed below, sequenced in a study of shared clonotypes between healthy human individuals. Only in-frame clones appear in the TCRdb table, and some are missing; sequencing was by immunoSEQ multiplex PCR. Found here are about 520,000 clones, about 84% of them singletons; the top ten hold over 9.5%. Sequencing input: PBMCs. The origin of the receptors is a woman aged 40 to 50 in good health. Some clones in this sample may be carry-over from other donors' samples.

Note on this clone: This may stem from a read error, because a much larger clone lies one nucleotide away. The same CDR3 arises from other DNA sequences in this sample as well. The chain has TRBV7-2 and TRBJ2-1; either TRBD1 or TRBD2 may supply D (7 bases each). CDR1 and CDR2 (germline): SGHTA, FQGNSA. CDR3 length equals 15 residues. CDR3 loop: CASRGEGGRYNEQFF. The CDR3 nucleotides are TGCGCCAGCAGGGGGGAGGGCGGAAGGTACAATGAGCAGTTCTTC.

The chain uses TRBV7-3 and TRBJ2-5; 8 bases fit TRBD1. With V trimmed by 2 bases and J by 9 bases, 11 bases remained unmatched. CDR1 and CDR2 (germline): SGHTA, FQGTGA. The CDR3 runs to 15 residues. CDR3 amino acids: CASSLRGQGSEAQYF. CDR3 DNA sequence: TGTGCCAGCAGCTTACGCGGACAGGGTTCGGAGGCCCAGTACTTC. The variable domain in full, completed from reference TRBV7-3 and TRBJ2-5, reads GAGVSQTPSNKVTEKGKYVELRCDPISGHTALYWYRQSLGQGPEFLIYFQGTGAADDSGLPNDRFFAVRPEGSVSTLKIQRTERGDSAVYLCASSLRGQGSEAQYFGPGTRLLVL.

As for this clone: Only one base separates this from a far larger clonotype, so it likely reflects a read error. Other DNA sequences in this specimen translate into the identical CDR3. The V and J genes are TRBV6-1 and TRBJ2-7; 10 nucleotides match TRBD1. The CDR3 loop spans 13 amino acids. Germline lookup yields CDR1 MNHNS and CDR2 SASEGT. CDR3 sequence (DNA): TGTGCCAGCAACCCGACAGGGGGCTACGAGCGGTACTTC. Residues: CASNPTGGYERYF.

The chain has TRBV7-2 and TRBJ2-2, with a possible D match to TRBD1 (5 bases). The germline CDR1 and CDR2 sequences are SGHTA and FQGNSA. The V end was cut by 5 bases, the J end by 4 bases, with 17 bases between. CDR3 length equals 16 residues. CDR3 loop: CASSPRGQGGTGELFF. Written as DNA, the CDR3 is TGTGCCAGCAGCCCCCGTGGGCAGGGTGGCACCGGGGAGCTGTTTTTT. The whole variable domain, remainder taken from reference TRBV7-2 and TRBJ2-2, is GAGVSQSPSNKVTEKGKDVELRCDPISGHTALYWYRQSLGQGLEFLIYFQGNSAPDKSGLPSDRFSAERTGGSVSTLTIQRTQQEDSAVYLCASSPRGQGGTGELFFGEGSRLTVL.

This chain joins TRBV29-1 and TRBJ1-4; D not certain. Germline CDR1 and CDR2: SQVTM and ANQGSEA. The CDR3 consists of 14 residues. V gave up 3 bases and J gave up 5 bases, with 13 bases separating them. The CDR3 loop reads CSVDVVGSNEKLFF. The DNA of the CDR3 is TGCAGCGTTGATGTCGTGGGCTCGAATGAAAAACTGTTTTTT.

This clone was observed many times. The same CDR3 can be traced to other DNA sequences in this sample. The chain is built from TRBV19 and TRBJ1-2; D may be TRBD1 (5 bases). Trimming shortened V by 6 bases and J by 8 bases, and 19 bases separated the two germline ends. CDR1 LNHDA and CDR2 SQIVND come from the germline V gene (reference sequence). The CDR3 totals 14 residues. This chain's CDR3 is CASSTLAGQAGYTF. In DNA, the CDR3 is TGTGCCAGTAGCACCTTGGCAGGGCAGGCGGGCTACACCTTC. Looking up the rest from reference TRBV19 and TRBJ1-2 gives the full variable domain: DGGITQSPKYLFRKEGQNVTLSCEQNLNHDAMYWYRQDPGQGLRLIYYSQIVNDFQKGDIAEGYSVSREKKESFPLTVTSAQKNPTAFYLCASSTLAGQAGYTFGSGTRLTVV.

This clone was seen more than once but under ten times. A far more abundant clone sits one base away, making this likely a read error. V and J are TRBV7-9 and TRBJ1-1; D is ambiguous. The length of the CDR3 is 13 residues. The germline gives CDR1 SEHNR, CDR2 FQNEAQ (reference sequence). This CDR3 is CDSSFWGNTEAFF. The CDR3 DNA follows: TGTGACAGCAGCTTTTGGGGGAACACTGAAGCTTTCTTT.

About this clone itself: With a far larger clone one base away, a read error is the likely cause. This sample also contains other DNA sequences that code for the same CDR3. This sequence joins TRBV19 and TRBJ1-1, with D hard to call. This CDR3 has 12 residues. CDR1 and CDR2 from the germline V gene are LNHDA and SQIVND (reference sequence). DNA of the CDR3: TGTGCCAGTAGTATGGTGAATACTGAAGCTTTCTTT. It is translated as CASSMVNTEAFF.

CDR3 amino acids: CASSSTGGKYEQYF. The DNA for the CDR3 is TGTGCCAGCAGCTCGACAGGGGGCAAGTACGAGCAGTACTTC. The rearrangement uses TRBV5-4 and TRBJ2-7, with TRBD1 matching over 10 bases. Per germline, CDR1 SGHNT and CDR2 YYREEE (reference sequence). This CDR3 comprises 14 residues. V dropped 3 bases and J dropped 4; count of bases not matched to a gene: 4.

V and J are TRBV6-5 and TRBJ1-4; no definite D call. Trimming left V 0 bases short and J 4 bases short, with 9 bases between. The CDR3 is 15 amino acids. From germline, CDR1 is MNHEY and CDR2 SVGAGI. The CDR3 loop reads CASSYSSSDNEKLFF. CDR3 sequence (DNA): TGTGCCAGCAGTTACTCGTCTAGTGATAATGAAAAACTGTTTTTT.

The CDR3 here is CASRSRDQRDRDTQYF. For the CDR3, the DNA is TGTGCCAGCAGGAGCCGGGACCAGCGGGACAGGGATACGCAGTATTTT. This chain links TRBV6-6 with TRBJ2-3; D is perhaps TRBD1 (8 bases). Germline V gives CDR1 MNHNY, CDR2 SVGAGI (reference sequence). V was clipped by 6 bases and J by 6 bases, with 22 bases between them. This CDR3 has 16 amino acids.

As concerns this clone: This is likely an artifact of a read error, given a far larger clone one base away. The CDR3 ends on some other residue instead of the conserved phenylalanine or tryptophan, so this is likely a read error. The genes are TRBV19 and TRBJ1-2; no firm D call. CDR1 and CDR2 from the germline V gene are LNHDA and SQIVND (reference sequence). The CDR3 runs 14 residues. V lost 3 bases, J lost 3 bases, and 11 bases lay in between. The CDR3 DNA sequence: TGTGCCAGTAGTATTGGTGAGAGGGACTATGGCTACACCTTA. Its protein is CASSIGERDYGYTL.

This clone was observed a few times. V usage is TRBV7-2 and J usage is TRBJ2-7; TRBD2 agrees at 9 bases. CDR1 and CDR2 (germline): SGHTA, FQGNSA. V lost 6 bases and J lost 2; bases outside the gene matches: 8. CDR3 length: 15 amino acids. This CDR3 is CASRILAGDTYEQYF. The CDR3 DNA sequence: TGTGCCAGCAGGATACTAGCGGGTGATACCTACGAGCAGTACTTC.

The chain combines TRBV5-1 with TRBJ2-7; D could derive from TRBD1 or TRBD2 (6 bases each). Looked up from germline, CDR1 is SGHRS and CDR2 is YFSETQ. The CDR3 is 16 amino acids. V lost 3 bases to trimming and J lost 3 bases, with 19 bases between them. The CDR3 DNA follows: TGCGCCAGCAGCTATGGAGGCGGGACATCCTTCTACGAGCAGTACTTC. It yields the protein CASSYGGGTSFYEQYF.